The next 27 T cell receptor beta chains were all read from a single sample in a study of cytomegalovirus exposure and HLA in healthy donors. PCR employed 60 Vbeta and 13 Jbeta primers. The table came from immunoSEQ multiplex PCR; TCRdb's copy has only in-frame clones and leaves some out. The data hold some 130,000 clones, with 82% observed a single time. The sample taken for sequencing was PBMCs. Every receptor here comes from a woman aged 45 to 65 in good health and CMV-seropositive.

This sequence joins TRBV30 and TRBJ2-7, with 7 bases fitting TRBD2. CDR3 size: 11 residues. The V gene's germline CDR1 is GTSNPN and CDR2 SVGIG (reference sequence). V lost 2 bases to trimming and J lost 6 bases; unmatched junction nucleotides: 1. The CDR3 DNA reads TGTGCCTGGAGTCCGGGGGGCGAGCAGTACTTC. As protein: CAWSPGGEQYF. Together with reference TRBV30 and TRBJ2-7, the CDR3 gives the full variable domain: SQTIHQWPATLVQPVGSPLSLECTVEGTSNPNLYWYRQAAGRGLQLLFYSVGIGQISSEVPQNLSASRPQDRQFILSSKKLLLSDSGFYLCAWSPGGEQYFGPGTRLTVT.

This clone was observed a few times. The chain has TRBV29-1 and TRBJ1-1, with D hard to call. CDR1 is SQVTM and CDR2 is ANQGSEA in the germline V gene. The CDR3 runs 15 residues. Trimming removed 4 bases at V and 0 bases at J, with 15 bases between. As DNA, the CDR3 is TGCAGCGTTGCCCCCGGTTGGTCCATGAACACTGAAGCTTTCTTT. It encodes CSVAPGWSMNTEAFF.

This chain joins TRBV25-1 and TRBJ1-2, with TRBD1 as a possible D gene (5 bases). The V gene lost 7 bases and the J gene lost 2 bases, with 20 bases spanning the gap. Germline CDR1 is MGHDK and CDR2 is SYGVNS. This CDR3 spans 16 amino acids. This CDR3 reads CASKATSFRGNYGYTF. CDR3 nucleotide sequence: TGTGCCAGCAAAGCAACGAGCTTCCGGGGGAACTATGGCTACACCTTC.

The chain is built from TRBV29-1 and TRBJ2-7; 9 bases match TRBD1. The CDR3 has 14 residues. V dropped 5 bases and J dropped 3; count of bases not matched to a gene: 8. Germline V gene data show CDR1 as SQVTM and CDR2 as ANQGSEA. The CDR3 sequence: CSVTNRGLSYEQYF. The CDR3 DNA is TGCAGCGTTACGAACAGGGGGCTGAGCTACGAGCAGTACTTC.

J is TRBJ2-5 and V is TRBV27; no clear D gene. The V end lost 7 bases, the J end lost 5 bases, and 5 bases lay between the germline ends. From germline, CDR1 is MNHEY and CDR2 SMNVEV (reference sequence). The CDR3 totals 10 residues. DNA of the CDR3: TGTGCCAGCAACCGGGAGACCCAGTACTTC. It codes for CASNRETQYF.

The chain combines TRBV2 with TRBJ2-5; a possible D gene is TRBD2 (6 bases). In germline, CDR1 is SNHLY, CDR2 FYNNEI. Trimming stripped 6 bases from V and 0 bases from J, with 8 bases between. The CDR3 length is 13 residues. The CDR3 region has the DNA TGTGCCAGCAGGGGGGACTACCAAGAGACCCAGTACTTC. Its translation: CASRGDYQETQYF. The full variable domain, with the rest looked up from reference TRBV2 and TRBJ2-5, is EPEVTQTPSHQVTQMGQEVILRCVPISNHLYFYWYRQILGQKVEFLVSFYNNEISEKSEIFDDQFSVERPDGSNFTLKIRSTKLEDSAMYFCASRGDYQETQYFGPGTRLLVL.

The chain is built from TRBV11-2 and TRBJ1-4; 7 positions agree with TRBD1. The length of the CDR3 is 14 residues. V shed 3 bases and J 4 bases; nucleotides not matched to a gene: 2. Germline CDR1 and CDR2: SGHAT and FQNNGV. Written as DNA, the CDR3 is TGTGCCAGCAGCTTTAGACAGGGTAATGAAAAACTGTTTTTT. Protein product: CASSFRQGNEKLFF.

The chain uses TRBV5-1 and TRBJ2-1; a weak D match, TRBD2 (7 bases). Trimming took off 1 base at V and 0 bases at J, with 11 bases between the two ends. Germline CDR1 is SGHRS and CDR2 is YFSETQ. The CDR3 runs 16 residues. CDR3 loop: CASSLLGGGSYNEQFF. CDR3 DNA: TGCGCCAGCAGCTTGTTGGGAGGGGGCTCCTACAATGAGCAGTTCTTC.

The chain carries TRBV7-9 and TRBJ1-5, with no clear D. Looked up from germline, CDR1 is SEHNR and CDR2 is FQNEAQ (reference sequence). The CDR3 loop spans 13 amino acids. Between the trimmed V and J ends, which lost 5 bases and 5 bases, there was a span of 10 bases. In DNA form, the CDR3 reads TGTGCCAGCAGCCCCGGGTCTGATCAGCCCCAGCATTTT. This translates into CASSPGSDQPQHF.

The V gene is TRBV27, the J gene TRBJ1-2, with D possibly TRBD1 on 5 matching bases. CDR3 length equals 14 residues. Germline loops: CDR1 MNHEY, CDR2 SMNVEV (reference sequence). Trimming took off 4 bases at V and 7 bases at J, with 16 bases between the two ends. CDR3 coding DNA: TGTGCCAGCAGTTGGGGCCAAGGGGAGGGTGGCTACACCTTC. Protein: CASSWGQGEGGYTF.

The chain uses TRBV7-9 and TRBJ1-1; weak D call: TRBD1 (6 bases). Trimming pared 0 bases from V and 0 bases from J, leaving 20 bases between. This CDR3 comprises 19 residues. Germline CDR1 reads SEHNR; CDR2 reads FQNEAQ (reference sequence). The DNA for the CDR3 is TGTGCCAGCAGCTTAGCGTATGGGGGCACAGGACCCCTGAACACTGAAGCTTTCTTT. This codes for CASSLAYGGTGPLNTEAFF.

The chain has TRBV7-9 and TRBJ1-1; no clear D gene. CDR1 and CDR2 (germline): SEHNR, FQNEAQ (reference sequence). The germline V and J ends were trimmed by 7 bases and 3 bases, with 15 bases remaining between them. This CDR3 has 14 residues. The CDR3 DNA reads as TGTGCCAGCACTACTCGTGGCGGGGACACTGAAGCTTTCTTT. It specifies CASTTRGGDTEAFF.

The chain has TRBV10-2 and TRBJ2-5, with D possibly being TRBD2 (5 bases). V dropped 3 bases and J dropped 3 bases, with 23 bases sitting between them. Germline values: CDR1 WSHSY, CDR2 SAAADI. This CDR3 has 18 residues. CDR3 loop: CASSELATTVEIKETQYF. In DNA form, the CDR3 reads TGCGCCAGCAGTGAACTTGCGACTACCGTTGAAATTAAAGAGACCCAGTACTTC.

The chain has TRBV5-1 and TRBJ1-6; 10 bases match TRBD1. The CDR3 is 16 amino acids. V gave up 0 bases and J gave up 5 bases; unmatched junction bases: 2. Germline V gene sequence: CDR1 SGHRS, CDR2 YFSETQ. The CDR3 nucleotides are TGCGCCAGCAGCTTGGCCGGACAGGGGGATAATTCACCCCTCCACTTT. Translated: CASSLAGQGDNSPLHF. Complete variable domain (other parts from reference TRBV5-1 and TRBJ1-6): KAGVTQTPRYLIKTRGQQVTLSCSPISGHRSVSWYQQTPGQGLQFLFEYFSETQRNKGNFPGRFSGRQFSNSRSEMNVSTLELGDSALYLCASSLAGQGDNSPLHFGNGTRLTVT.

V is TRBV29-1 and J is TRBJ2-3; 8 positions match TRBD2. This CDR3 is 15 amino acids long. Germline V gene data show CDR1 as SQVTM and CDR2 as ANQGSEA. V lost 5 bases, J lost 5 bases, and 12 bases stayed unmatched. CDR3 nucleotide sequence: TGCAGCGTTCTCCCGGCCAGCGGGGGCCTAGATACGCAGTATTTT. Its translation: CSVLPASGGLDTQYF.

In regard to this clone: An end of the junction does not agree with germline; a read error may underlie this. The chain employs TRBV6-5 and TRBJ2-3, with 8 bases that match TRBD2. Germline V gives CDR1 MNHEY, CDR2 SVGAGI. The CDR3 extends over 14 amino acids. The CDR3 reads CASGYGGVPDTQYF. The CDR3 region has the DNA TGTGCCAGCGGTTACGGGGGGGTCCCAGATACGCAGTATTTT.

The rearrangement links TRBV7-2 to TRBJ2-3; D is possibly TRBD2 (5 bases). The CDR3 has 13 residues. CDR1 and CDR2 from the germline V gene are SGHTA and FQGNSA. Deletions cut 4 bases from V and 8 bases from J, with 13 bases between. DNA of the CDR3: TGTGCCAGCAGCTCCCAAGGAGGTGGTACGCAGTATTTT. Protein sequence: CASSSQGGGTQYF.

The chain combines TRBV14 with TRBJ2-3; TRBD1 might be the D (5 bases). CDR3 length: 14 residues. CDR1 SGHDN and CDR2 FVKESK come from the germline V gene. Trimming pared 0 bases from V and 2 bases from J, leaving 6 bases between. In DNA, the CDR3 is TGTGCCAGCAGCCAAGACAGGGTCACAGATACGCAGTATTTT. It yields the protein CASSQDRVTDTQYF.

J is TRBJ2-3 and V is TRBV29-1; no reliable D call. There are 15 residues in the CDR3. V lost 3 bases to trimming and J lost 3 bases, with 16 bases between them. The germline V gene encodes CDR1 SQVTM and CDR2 ANQGSEA. CDR3 region: CSVDRRLKETDTQYF. Here the CDR3 DNA reads TGCAGCGTTGATCGGCGGCTAAAAGAAACAGATACGCAGTATTTT.

The sample holds a few counts of this clone. This chain uses TRBV5-4 with TRBJ2-5; D is perhaps TRBD1 (6 bases). Trimming took off 4 bases at V and 2 bases at J, with 12 bases between the two ends. From germline, CDR1 is SGHNT and CDR2 YYREEE (reference sequence). This CDR3 comprises 14 residues. CDR3 in DNA: TGTGCCAGCAGCACCCGGGACACACAAGAGACCCAGTACTTC. It codes for CASSTRDTQETQYF.

The V gene is TRBV28, the J gene TRBJ1-2, with 8 bases identical to TRBD1. The CDR3 spans 12 residues. The junction had 1 base not matched to a gene; V was cut back by 8 bases and J by 2 bases. Germline CDR1 is MDHEN and CDR2 is SYDVKM. CDR3 DNA sequence: TGTGCCAGCGGGACAGGCAACTATGGCTACACCTTC. This encodes CASGTGNYGYTF.

This sequence joins TRBV4-1 and TRBJ2-5, with 13 bases identical to TRBD2. The end of the DNA is better explained by TRBJ2-7, so the J call may be wrong. The CDR3 is 15 amino acids. CDR1 is MGHRA and CDR2 is YSYEKL in the germline V gene. DNA for the CDR3: TGCGCCAGCAGCCACCCGGGACTAGCGGGACACGAGCAGTACTTC. Translation gives CASSHPGLAGHEQYF.

The gene calls are TRBV18 and TRBJ2-7, with 7 bases lining up with TRBD1. The CDR3 sequence is 14 residues long. CDR1 is KGHSH, CDR2 LQKENI, per germline. V trimming: 1 base; J trimming: 7 bases; junction bases outside the gene matches: 7. Here the CDR3 DNA reads TGTGCCAGCTCACCACAGAGACAGGGTGGTGAGCAGTACTTC. It codes for CASSPQRQGGEQYF.

This clone appeared a single time. Other DNA sequences in the same sample also yield this CDR3. The chain has TRBV6-6 and TRBJ1-1; D is perhaps TRBD1 (5 bases). Germline values: CDR1 MNHNY, CDR2 SVGAGI (reference sequence). This CDR3 is built from 13 residues. Trimming took 2 bases from V and 5 from J, leaving 9 bases between them. CDR3 in DNA: TGTGCCAGCAGTTACGGGGGGGGGACTGAAGCTTTCTTT. Translating gives CASSYGGGTEAFF.

The genes are TRBV27 and TRBJ2-2, with 7 bases lining up with TRBD2. This CDR3 has 15 residues. The trim removed 1 base at V and 7 bases at J, leaving 6 bases unmatched. Germline V gene sequence: CDR1 MNHEY, CDR2 SMNVEV (reference sequence). The CDR3: CASSLWSSGYGELFF. The CDR3 region has the DNA TGTGCCAGCAGTTTATGGTCTAGCGGCTACGGGGAGCTGTTTTTT.

The CDR3 protein is CASSHGIRQGRYDTQYF. The DNA for the CDR3 is TGCGCCAGCAGCCACGGCATTAGACAGGGAAGGTACGATACGCAGTATTTT. The V gene is TRBV4-3, the J gene TRBJ2-3, with 7 bases lining up with TRBD1. Germline V gene lookup returns CDR1 LGHNA and CDR2 YSLEER. The CDR3 has 17 residues. V shed 3 bases, J shed 6 bases, and the junction held 15 bases outside the gene matches.

The chain joins TRBV4-1 to TRBJ2-3; D is possibly TRBD1 (6 bases). Trimming stripped 0 bases from V and 1 base from J, with 11 bases between. Germline CDR1 and CDR2: MGHRA and YSYEKL. The CDR3 is 16 amino acids. The CDR3: CASSQDTQGRTDTQYF. CDR3 bases: TGCGCCAGCAGCCAAGATACCCAGGGGCGCACAGATACGCAGTATTTT.